This record concerns one T cell receptor (beta chain) sequence. Its target is unknown. The data were obtained in a study of cytomegalovirus exposure and HLA in healthy donors. Study findings and constraints: Later work found most CMV-associated TCR beta chains apparently HLA-restricted. Upon later analysis, TCR association rates were observed to vary by HLA locus, being highest for DRB1 and lowest for HLA-C.

In the PCR, 60 Vbeta and 13 Jbeta primers were used. TCRdb's table, derived via immunoSEQ multiplex PCR, lists solely in-frame clones and lacks some. Of some 170,000 clones in the sample, around 88% are singletons; the top ten hold more than 0.7%. The CDR3 loop spans 11 amino acids. Germline assignment: CDR1 SQVTM and CDR2 ANQGSEA. V was clipped by 4 bases and J by 3 bases, with 6 bases between them. The sequence derives from a woman aged 30 to 39 in good health and CMV-seronegative. Sequencing input: PBMCs. The chain links TRBV29-1 to TRBJ1-2, with D perhaps TRBD1 (6 bases). CDR3 nucleotide sequence: TGCAGCGTTGGGACAGACTATGGCTACACCTTC. Translation gives CSVGTDYGYTF.